This T cell receptor beta chain was identified during a study of cytomegalovirus exposure and HLA in healthy donors. On the study more broadly: HLA-typed donors were the source of tens of millions of unique TCRs, which an early data release held.

Whole-study findings and limits: Productive status was seen about 90% or about 30% of the time for most TCR beta V segments in an earlier analysis.

This clone showed up just a few times. Its antigen remains unidentified. This CDR3 is also generated by other DNA sequences in the sample. Germline CDR1 reads SEHNR; CDR2 reads FQNEAQ (reference sequence). This CDR3 spans 15 amino acids. Unmatched junction bases numbered 7, after V lost 2 bases and J lost 7 bases. Researchers ran the PCR with 60 Vbeta and 13 Jbeta primers. Generated by immunoSEQ multiplex PCR, the TCRdb table keeps only in-frame clones and is missing some. This sample has under 150,000 clones; about 78% occur once, and the top ten carry roughly 2.7%. Each donor was nominally healthy when sampled (though unrecorded immune exposures were likely).

The sample comprised PBMCs. The chain links TRBV7-9 to TRBJ2-1, with 8 bases identical to TRBD1. The TCR sequence derives from a human donor in good health. This CDR3 is CASSLYGQGRNEQFF. CDR3 nucleotides: TGTGCCAGCAGCTTATACGGACAGGGCAGGAATGAGCAGTTCTTC.